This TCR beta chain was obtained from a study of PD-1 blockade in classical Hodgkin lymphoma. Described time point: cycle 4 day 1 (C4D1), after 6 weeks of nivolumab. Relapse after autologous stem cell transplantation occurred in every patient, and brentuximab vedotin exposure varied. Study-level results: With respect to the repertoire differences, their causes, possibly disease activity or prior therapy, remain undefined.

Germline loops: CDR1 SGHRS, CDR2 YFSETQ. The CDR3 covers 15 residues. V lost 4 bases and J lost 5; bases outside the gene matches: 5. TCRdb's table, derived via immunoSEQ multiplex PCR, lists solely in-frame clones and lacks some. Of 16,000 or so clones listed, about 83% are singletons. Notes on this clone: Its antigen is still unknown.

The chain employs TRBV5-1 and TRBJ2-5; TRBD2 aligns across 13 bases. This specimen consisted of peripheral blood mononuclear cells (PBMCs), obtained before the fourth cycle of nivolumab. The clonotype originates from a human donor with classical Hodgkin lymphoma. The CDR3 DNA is TGCGCCAGCAGCCCGGGACTAGCGGGGCTCGAGACCCAGTACTTC. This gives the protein CASSPGLAGLETQYF.